The 22 T cell receptor beta chains below come from one sample, sequenced in a study of OX40 agonist ivuxolimab in advanced cancers. Here immunoSEQ multiplex PCR was the method, and the copy in TCRdb shows in-frame clones only, minus some. This table has over 50,000 clones, about 83% appearing once. The specimen was CD4+ or CD8+ T cells sorted from blood, collected in a trial of the OX40 agonist ivuxolimab. The receptor set was obtained from an adult with an advanced solid tumor such as melanoma, head and neck, liver or kidney cancer.

This chain uses TRBV4-1 with TRBJ2-4, with D maybe TRBD2 (5 bases). CDR3 size: 16 residues. Trimming took 1 base from V and 0 from J, leaving 10 bases between them. Germline CDR1 is MGHRA and CDR2 is YSYEKL. CDR3 DNA: TGCGCCAGCAGCCAAGGGGGTGGACTAGCCAAAAACATTCAGTACTTC. It specifies CASSQGGGLAKNIQYF.

V and J are TRBV10-1 and TRBJ2-1; 9 nucleotides agree with TRBD2. CDR1 is WNHNN and CDR2 is SYGVQD in the germline V gene (reference sequence). Germline trimming cut 3 bases from V and 4 bases from J; bases unmatched to any gene: 4. The CDR3 runs to 15 residues. The CDR3 sequence is CASSDQRGVYNEQFF. The CDR3 DNA reads as TGCGCCAGCAGTGATCAGCGGGGGGTTTACAATGAGCAGTTCTTC.

J is TRBJ2-1 and V is TRBV28; TRBD2 aligns across 11 bases. The CDR3 has 16 amino acids. V lost 4 bases to trimming and J lost 4 bases; unmatched junction nucleotides: 6. CDR1 MDHEN and CDR2 SYDVKM come from the germline V gene. Here the CDR3 reads CASSSGTSGAYNEQFF. The DNA of the CDR3 is TGTGCCAGCAGTTCCGGGACTAGCGGAGCATACAATGAGCAGTTCTTC.

The genes are TRBV11-3 and TRBJ2-3; 9 nucleotides match TRBD2. The germline V gene encodes CDR1 SGHNT and CDR2 YENEEA. The V gene end was trimmed by 4 bases and the J gene end by 1 base; junction bases not matched to a gene: 9. The CDR3 is 17 amino acids. The CDR3 spells CASSSGTGGGGTDTQYF. The CDR3 region has the DNA TGTGCCAGCAGCTCGGGGACTGGCGGGGGGGGCACAGATACGCAGTATTTT.

A few counts support this clone. The rearrangement joins TRBV6-1 to TRBJ1-2; TRBD1 matches at 7 bases. This CDR3 has 14 amino acids. CDR1 is MNHNS and CDR2 is SASEGT in the germline V gene. The junction had 6 bases not matched to a gene; V was cut back by 3 bases and J by 5 bases. This chain's CDR3 is CASSDSLTGYGYTF. The CDR3 bases are TGTGCCAGCAGTGATTCTTTGACAGGGTATGGCTACACCTTC.

The chain couples TRBV7-3 to TRBJ2-3; 8 nucleotides agree with TRBD2. The CDR3 has 15 amino acids. Trimming took 5 bases from V and 5 from J; bases not matched to a gene: 9. Germline CDR1 SGHTA, CDR2 FQGTGA. The CDR3 DNA reads as TGTGCCAGCAGCGCAGTCGGGGGGGCCTTAGATACGCAGTATTTT. Its translation: CASSAVGGALDTQYF. The variable domain in full, with the rest retrieved from reference TRBV7-3 and TRBJ2-3, is GAGVSQTPSNKVTEKGKYVELRCDPISGHTALYWYRQSLGQGPEFLIYFQGTGAADDSGLPNDRFFAVRPEGSVSTLKIQRTERGDSAVYLCASSAVGGALDTQYFGPGTRLTVL.

This clone was detected only a few times. The chain has TRBV6-1 and TRBJ2-5; D is ambiguous. CDR3 length equals 13 residues. Trimming took 5 bases from V and 5 from J, leaving 12 bases between them. The germline V gene has CDR1 MNHNS and CDR2 SASEGT. CDR3 amino acids: CASSFKLGETQYF. As DNA, the CDR3 is TGTGCCAGCAGTTTCAAGTTAGGGGAGACCCAGTACTTC.

The J gene is TRBJ1-2, the V gene TRBV10-3; TRBD1 might be the D (6 bases). The CDR3 totals 16 residues. Per the germline V gene, CDR1 is ENHRY and CDR2 is SYGVKD. V dropped 6 bases and J dropped 4 bases, with 21 bases sitting between them. CDR3 amino acids: CAISGGMGARLYGYTF. DNA for the CDR3: TGTGCCATCAGCGGGGGTATGGGGGCGCGTCTCTATGGCTACACCTTC.

This clone has a single count. V and J are TRBV28 and TRBJ2-7; no clear D. V was shortened by 5 bases and J by 6 bases, with 23 bases between the two germline ends. The CDR3 sequence is 16 residues long. CDR1 and CDR2 from the germline V gene are MDHEN and SYDVKM. CDR3 bases: TGTGCCAGCAGTCCTGGGTCGGCCCCCAGTAGGTCCGAGCAGTACTTC. Translated: CASSPGSAPSRSEQYF.

The chain uses TRBV5-1 and TRBJ2-3; TRBD2 agrees at 13 bases. This CDR3 region has 15 residues. Trimming cost V 5 bases and J 5 bases; bases outside gene matches: 5. Germline V gene lookup returns CDR1 SGHRS and CDR2 YFSETQ. Written as DNA, the CDR3 is TGCGCCAGCAGATGGACTAGCGGGAGTGTAGATACGCAGTATTTT. It is translated as CASRWTSGSVDTQYF. Looking up the rest from reference TRBV5-1 and TRBJ2-3 gives the full variable domain: KAGVTQTPRYLIKTRGQQVTLSCSPISGHRSVSWYQQTPGQGLQFLFEYFSETQRNKGNFPGRFSGRQFSNSRSEMNVSTLELGDSALYLCASRWTSGSVDTQYFGPGTRLTVL.

The chain uses TRBV21-1 and TRBJ2-7; TRBD2 is the table's D call, not checked against the DNA. TRBV21-1 is shown as a pseudogene. The CDR3 is made up of 11 amino acids. The CDR3 nucleotides read TGTGCCAGCAGCAAACGCTACGAGCAGTACTTC. Protein product: CASSKRYEQYF.

The J gene is TRBJ2-3, the V gene TRBV18; D call uncertain. The CDR3 extends over 14 amino acids. Germline V lookup: CDR1 KGHSH, CDR2 LQKENI. V was trimmed by 3 bases and J by 3 bases, leaving 10 bases between them. This chain's CDR3 is CASSPTYSTDTQYF. CDR3 sequence (DNA): TGTGCCAGCTCACCGACTTATTCTACAGATACGCAGTATTTT.

The chain links TRBV27 to TRBJ1-2; 8 bases are a match to TRBD1. Germline trimming cut 8 bases from V and 4 bases from J; bases unmatched to any gene: 9. CDR1 MNHEY and CDR2 SMNVEV come from the germline V gene (reference sequence). The CDR3 has 14 amino acids. The CDR3 reads CASRRGQGTYGYTF. CDR3 DNA: TGTGCCAGCCGCCGTGGACAGGGAACCTATGGCTACACCTTC.

The table lists this clone with a count of one. The V gene is TRBV25-1, the J gene TRBJ1-4; D is unclear. Germline V gives CDR1 MGHDK, CDR2 SYGVNS. Trimming pared 6 bases from V and 7 bases from J, leaving 9 bases between. The CDR3 consists of 12 residues. The DNA of the CDR3 is TGTGCCAGCAGCCCCCGAGGTGAAAAACTGTTTTTT. It encodes CASSPRGEKLFF.

The rearrangement links TRBV15 to TRBJ2-5, with unresolved D. V dropped 1 base and J dropped 2 bases, with 8 bases sitting between them. Per germline, CDR1 LNHNV and CDR2 YYDKDF (reference sequence). The length of the CDR3 is 14 residues. CDR3 DNA: TGTGCCACCAGCAGAGCACGACAACAAGAGACCCAGTACTTC. The encoded protein is CATSRARQQETQYF.

CDR3: CASSLGLAGGQETQYF. The DNA for the CDR3 is TGCGCCAGCAGCTTAGGACTAGCGGGAGGTCAAGAGACCCAGTACTTC. J is TRBJ2-5 and V is TRBV5-1; the match to TRBD2 covers 14 bases. The CDR3 is 16 residues long. V lost 2 bases to trimming and J lost 2 bases; unmatched junction nucleotides: 2. The germline V gene encodes CDR1 SGHRS and CDR2 YFSETQ.

The CDR3 spells CASSPPEGVQYEQYF. In nucleotides, the CDR3 is TGTGCCAGCTCACCACCTGAGGGGGTACAGTACGAGCAGTACTTC. V usage is TRBV18 and J usage is TRBJ2-7; a weak D match, TRBD1 (6 bases). In germline, CDR1 is KGHSH, CDR2 LQKENI. The length of the CDR3 is 15 residues. The V gene lost 0 bases and the J gene lost 4 bases, with 13 bases spanning the gap.

The chain is built from TRBV28 and TRBJ1-5; no clear D gene. Trimming cost V 6 bases and J 3 bases, with 24 bases left between them. This CDR3 has 18 residues. Germline V gene sequence: CDR1 MDHEN, CDR2 SYDVKM. The CDR3 here is CASSTTELRGLYNQPQHF. The CDR3 nucleotides are TGTGCCAGCAGCACCACCGAGCTACGAGGACTTTACAATCAGCCCCAGCATTTT.

This clone was found once. The chain combines TRBV6-6 with TRBJ2-4, with D perhaps matching TRBD1 or TRBD2 (7 bases each). The germline V gene has CDR1 MNHNY and CDR2 SVGAGI (reference sequence). CDR3 size: 16 residues. Trimming pared 2 bases from V and 5 bases from J, leaving 16 bases between. The CDR3 region is CASSYGRGLYENIQYF. The CDR3 coding sequence is TGTGCCAGCAGTTACGGGAGGGGGCTTTACGAAAACATTCAGTACTTC.

The chain recombines TRBV6-5 with TRBJ2-1; possibly TRBD2 for D (6 bases). The CDR3 covers 11 residues. The V end was cut by 6 bases, the J end by 12 bases, with 12 bases between. Germline assignment: CDR1 MNHEY and CDR2 SVGAGI. The CDR3 coding sequence is TGTGCCAGCAGCCTCGGGAGTCGGCAGTTCTTC. Its protein product is CASSLGSRQFF.

The chain carries TRBV5-4 and TRBJ2-7, with 9 positions matching TRBD1. CDR1 is SGHNT, CDR2 YYREEE, per germline (reference sequence). V lost 5 bases, J lost 9 bases, and 15 bases stayed unmatched. This CDR3 has 15 residues. CDR3 amino acids: CASRPDGTGISRQYF. CDR3 bases: TGTGCCAGCAGACCGGACGGGACAGGGATTTCTAGGCAGTACTTC.

Sample share makes this clone medium-sized. The J gene is TRBJ2-7, the V gene TRBV30; 7 bases line up with TRBD1. The CDR3 consists of 13 residues. Germline trimming cut 6 bases from V and 2 bases from J; bases unmatched to any gene: 7. Per the germline V gene, CDR1 is GTSNPN and CDR2 is SVGIG (reference sequence). The CDR3 nucleotides read TGTGCCTGTAACAGGGGCTTTACCTACGAGCAGTACTTC. Translating gives CACNRGFTYEQYF.